This T cell receptor (beta chain) was recorded in a study of blood T cells in healthy people across ages. Using a J-beta primer mix together with a sample-barcoded 5' primer, a second PCR was run for about 6 to 11 cycles. TCRdb reprocessed the 5' RACE reads via MiXCR and lists one record per CDR3 protein. In the table there are roughly 1.6 million distinct CDR3 sequences, approximately 32% of which are singletons. The receptor was derived from a woman aged 25 to 39 in good health. The sample comprised blood.

The CDR3 region has the DNA TGTGCCAGCAGCCTGTACACCTTTTCCACCGGGGAGCTGTTTTTT. Residues: CASSLYTFSTGELFF. V and J are TRBV3-1 and TRBJ2-2, with D uncertain. Between the trimmed V and J ends, which lost 4 bases and 4 bases, there was a span of 13 bases. CDR1 LGHDT and CDR2 YNNKEL come from the germline V gene (reference sequence). There are 15 residues in the CDR3.